The rows below give T cell receptor beta chains drawn from one sample of a study of T cell changes during pregnancy in multiple sclerosis. Assay: immunoSEQ multiplex PCR; the TCRdb copy retains only in-frame clones and omits some. The table records approximately 100,000 clones, approximately 90% of them present only once. Sample: peripheral blood, taken in the second trimester of pregnancy. These receptors were taken from a female donor with multiple sclerosis, enrolled in a pregnancy study. Both conserved end residues are part of each CDR3. The D gene is left open where the match is weak. The listing skips clone size in some rows; elsewhere it reads once, few, many or a size class.

cdr3_aa: CASSANYGSGYGYTF
cdr3_nt: TGTGCCAGCAGTGCGAACTATGGGTCGGGCTATGGCTACACCTTC
clone_size: NA
v_call: TRBV2
d_call: NA
j_call: TRBJ1-2

cdr3_aa: CASSLLAGAYNEQFF
cdr3_nt: TGCGCCAGCAGCCTCCTAGCGGGAGCCTACAATGAGCAGTTCTTC
clone_size: NA
v_call: TRBV5-1
d_call: TRBD2
j_call: TRBJ2-1

cdr3_aa: CASSAEGGNSPLHF
cdr3_nt: TGTGCCAGCAGCGCTGAGGGTGGCAATTCACCCCTCCACTTT
clone_size: once
v_call: TRBV9
d_call: NA
j_call: TRBJ1-6

cdr3_aa: CASRMTSGRQETQYF
cdr3_nt: TGTGCCAGCAGGATGACTAGCGGGAGACAAGAGACCCAGTACTTC
clone_size: NA
v_call: TRBV2
d_call: TRBD2
j_call: TRBJ2-5

cdr3_aa: CASSSAGETLTYGYTF
cdr3_nt: TGCGCCAGCAGCTCCGCAGGGGAAACCCTCACTTATGGCTACACCTTC
clone_size: NA
v_call: TRBV5-1
d_call: NA
j_call: TRBJ1-2

cdr3_aa: CASMGDTEAFF
cdr3_nt: TGTGCCAGCATGGGCGACACTGAAGCTTTCTTT
clone_size: once
v_call: TRBV28
d_call: NA
j_call: TRBJ1-1

cdr3_aa: CAWSPIPRVGRSNQPQHF
cdr3_nt: TGTGCCTGGAGTCCCATTCCGAGAGTGGGGCGAAGCAATCAGCCCCAGCATTTT
clone_size: NA
v_call: TRBV30
d_call: NA
j_call: TRBJ1-5

cdr3_aa: CASALDPRGSYEQYF
cdr3_nt: TGTGCCAGCGCCTTGGACCCGAGAGGGTCCTACGAGCAGTACTTC
clone_size: NA
v_call: TRBV2
d_call: NA
j_call: TRBJ2-7

cdr3_aa: CSVADNSGNTIYF
cdr3_nt: TGCAGCGTTGCGGACAACTCTGGAAACACCATATATTTT
clone_size: once
v_call: TRBV29-1
d_call: NA
j_call: TRBJ1-3

cdr3_aa: CAISSNGDNEQFF
cdr3_nt: TGTGCCATATCTTCAAACGGGGACAATGAGCAGTTCTTC
clone_size: NA
v_call: TRBV10-3
d_call: NA
j_call: TRBJ2-1

cdr3_aa: CASSLLVGGKETQYF
cdr3_nt: TGTGCCAGCAGCTTATTAGTAGGGGGCAAAGAGACCCAGTACTTC
clone_size: NA
v_call: TRBV11-2
d_call: TRBD1
j_call: TRBJ2-5

cdr3_aa: CASSPSGGDLPYEQYF
cdr3_nt: TGTGCCAGCAGTCCTTCCGGCGGGGATTTGCCCTACGAGCAGTACTTC
clone_size: NA
v_call: TRBV27
d_call: NA
j_call: TRBJ2-7

cdr3_aa: CASSPDSGQGNQPQHF
cdr3_nt: TGTGCCAGCTCACCGGATTCGGGACAGGGGAATCAGCCCCAGCATTTT
clone_size: NA
v_call: TRBV18
d_call: TRBD1
j_call: TRBJ1-5

cdr3_aa: CASRVWGKNTEAFF
cdr3_nt: TGCGCCAGCAGGGTGTGGGGCAAGAACACTGAAGCTTTCTTT
clone_size: NA
v_call: TRBV10-2
d_call: NA
j_call: TRBJ1-1

cdr3_aa: CAITPGGRGTGELFF
cdr3_nt: TGTGCCATCACCCCAGGGGGCCGCGGCACCGGGGAGCTGTTTTTT
clone_size: once
v_call: TRBV10-3
d_call: TRBD1
j_call: TRBJ2-2

cdr3_aa: CASSPTSGSYEQYF
cdr3_nt: TGTGCCAGCAGTCCTACTAGCGGCTCCTACGAGCAGTACTTC
clone_size: few
v_call: TRBV6-1
d_call: TRBD2
j_call: TRBJ2-7

cdr3_aa: CASSEPQDGGPGANVLTF
cdr3_nt: TGTGCCAGCAGTGAACCCCAGGATGGGGGCCCTGGGGCCAACGTCCTGACTTTC
clone_size: NA
v_call: TRBV2
d_call: NA
j_call: TRBJ2-6

cdr3_aa: CASSRLTGETQYF
cdr3_nt: TGTGCCAGCAGCCGCCTCACAGGAGAGACCCAGTACTTC
clone_size: NA
v_call: TRBV7-2
d_call: NA
j_call: TRBJ2-5

cdr3_aa: CASSPYLVLSGTVNTEAFF
cdr3_nt: TGTGCCAGCAGCCCTTACCTTGTCCTAAGCGGCACCGTGAACACTGAAGCTTTCTTT
clone_size: NA
v_call: TRBV4-2
d_call: NA
j_call: TRBJ1-1

cdr3_aa: CASSVGEGTGLYYGYTF
cdr3_nt: TGTGCCAGCAGCGTAGGAGAGGGGACAGGCCTTTACTATGGCTACACCTTC
clone_size: once
v_call: TRBV9
d_call: TRBD1
j_call: TRBJ1-2

cdr3_aa: CASSKTSSSYNEQFF
cdr3_nt: TGTGCCAGCTCCAAGACTAGCTCCTCGTACAATGAGCAGTTCTTC
clone_size: NA
v_call: TRBV28
d_call: TRBD2
j_call: TRBJ2-1

cdr3_aa: CAISPLLAGYNEQFF
cdr3_nt: TGTGCCATCAGCCCCCTCCTAGCGGGCTACAATGAGCAGTTCTTC
clone_size: NA
v_call: TRBV10-3
d_call: TRBD2
j_call: TRBJ2-1

cdr3_aa: CASSLKNTEAFF
cdr3_nt: TGCGCCAGCAGCCTTAAGAACACTGAAGCTTTCTTT
clone_size: NA
v_call: TRBV5-1
d_call: NA
j_call: TRBJ1-1

cdr3_aa: CASSLSIQGGTEEQYF
cdr3_nt: TGTGCCAGCAGCTTAAGCATCCAGGGGGGCACGGAAGAGCAGTACTTC
clone_size: NA
v_call: TRBV7-8
d_call: NA
j_call: TRBJ2-7

cdr3_aa: CASSVGRLAGVNEQFF
cdr3_nt: TGTGCCAGCAGCGTGGGAAGGCTAGCGGGAGTCAATGAGCAGTTCTTC
clone_size: NA
v_call: TRBV9
d_call: TRBD2
j_call: TRBJ2-1

cdr3_aa: CASSHLDRGNTEAFF
cdr3_nt: TGTGCCAGCAGCCACCTGGACAGGGGAAACACTGAAGCTTTCTTT
clone_size: NA
v_call: TRBV5-6
d_call: TRBD1
j_call: TRBJ1-1

cdr3_aa: CASSYTPLVRFF
cdr3_nt: TGTGCCAGCAGCTACACCCCCCTAGTTAGGTTCTTC
clone_size: few
v_call: TRBV13
d_call: NA
j_call: TRBJ2-1

cdr3_aa: CASSGLPSQPQHF
cdr3_nt: TGTGCCAGCAGTGGTCTACCTAGTCAGCCCCAGCATTTT
clone_size: NA
v_call: TRBV6-1
d_call: NA
j_call: TRBJ1-5

cdr3_aa: CASSQTGALSGANVLTF
cdr3_nt: TGCGCCAGCAGCCAAACAGGGGCCCTCAGTGGGGCCAACGTCCTGACTTTC
clone_size: NA
v_call: TRBV4-1
d_call: TRBD1
j_call: TRBJ2-6

cdr3_aa: CASRSTGPYGYTF
cdr3_nt: TGTGCCAGCAGATCGACAGGGCCCTATGGCTACACCTTC
clone_size: NA
v_call: TRBV2
d_call: TRBD1
j_call: TRBJ1-2

cdr3_aa: CASSKKDGISNQPQHF
cdr3_nt: TGTGCCAGTAGTAAAAAGGACGGGATTAGCAATCAGCCCCAGCATTTT
clone_size: NA
v_call: TRBV19
d_call: NA
j_call: TRBJ1-5

cdr3_aa: CASSFKGLLAEAFF
cdr3_nt: TGTGCCAGCAGTTTCAAGGGGCTCCTTGCTGAAGCTTTCTTT
clone_size: NA
v_call: TRBV28
d_call: NA
j_call: TRBJ1-1

cdr3_aa: CASSPTGGKTGELFF
cdr3_nt: TGTGCCAGCAGTCCTACAGGGGGAAAAACCGGGGAGCTGTTTTTT
clone_size: NA
v_call: TRBV6-6
d_call: TRBD1
j_call: TRBJ2-2